Listed here are 5 T cell receptor beta chains from one sample, sequenced in a study of spatial heterogeneity in lung cancer. Stated time point: sample taken at primary tumor resection. From tumor, nontumor lung or frozen PBMC, whole RNA was taken unsorted for sequencing. TCRdb passed the 5' RACE reads through MiXCR, listing each CDR3 protein once. Of around 25,000 distinct CDR3 sequences in the sample, more than 10% were seen once. The specimen comprised PBMCs, sampled at surgery. These receptors came from a female donor with early-stage non-small cell lung cancer.

This clonotype was observed at least ten times. The V call is TRBV24-1, the J call TRBJ2-2, with 9 bases identical to TRBD1. The CDR3 length is 16 residues. Germline trimming cut 2 bases from V and 6 bases from J; bases unmatched to any gene: 6. The germline gives CDR1 KGHDR, CDR2 SFDVKD. The CDR3 loop reads CATSDSLDRGPGELFF. The CDR3, as DNA: TGTGCCACCAGTGATTCCTTGGACAGGGGCCCCGGGGAGCTGTTTTTT.

This clonotype was seen ten or more times. At one boundary the junction diverges from the germline segment, which might be a read error. Written as DNA, the CDR3 is TGTGCCAGTTCCGGTGACACCGACTCGGCATCTTTC. It encodes CASSGDTDSASF. The rearrangement links TRBV6-6 to TRBJ1-2; D is undetermined. Germline CDR1 reads MNHNY; CDR2 reads SVGAGI (reference sequence). This CDR3 comprises 12 residues.

This clonotype was picked up many times. The V call is TRBV27, the J call TRBJ2-7; 10 bases agree with TRBD2. CDR3 size: 17 residues. J was trimmed by 3 bases and V by 2 bases; bases with no gene match: 10. Germline-derived CDR1 and CDR2 are MNHEY and SMNVEV (reference sequence). The CDR3 spells CASSLRHSSGGVYEQYV. The CDR3 nucleotides read TGTGCCAGCAGTTTAAGGCATTCTAGCGGGGGAGTCTACGAGCAGTACGTC.

This clonotype turned up a few times. V usage is TRBV5-1 and J usage is TRBJ2-5; no definite D call. The CDR3 is made up of 13 amino acids. Germline V CDR1 and CDR2: SGHRS, YFSETQ. Trimming stripped 0 bases from V and 5 bases from J, with 8 bases between. DNA for the CDR3: TGCGCCAGCAGCTTGGCCTATGGTGAGACCCAGTACTTC. Translated, it gives CASSLAYGETQYF.

This clonotype was counted ten times or more. The V and J genes are TRBV7-2 and TRBJ2-1; 7 bases are shared with TRBD2. CDR3 size: 16 residues. Germline CDR1 and CDR2: SGHTA and FQGNSA. Trimming at V came to 0 bases and at J to 4 bases, leaving 6 bases not matched to a gene. CDR3 in amino acids: CASSLAGGPQYNEQFF. In DNA form, the CDR3 reads TGTGCCAGCAGCTTAGCGGGAGGGCCGCAGTACAATGAGCAGTTCTTC.